The rows below give T cell receptor beta chains drawn from one sample of a study of blood T cell repertoires in COVID-19. The protocol was immunoSEQ multiplex PCR, while the TCRdb copy is restricted to in-frame clones and leaves out a portion. In the table there are 250,000 to 300,000 clones, 80% to 85% of which are singletons. Sample: PBMCs or T cells enriched from blood (not recorded which). These receptors were taken from a man aged 50 to 59 who had recovered from COVID-19. Both conserved end residues are part of each CDR3. D genes are given only for firm matches. Clone size, where shown, is once, few, many, or a class for clones that have expanded.

>TRBV28|TRBJ2-7|NA|TRBD2
CASSLRHGRVEQYF
TGTGCCAGCAGTTTACGTCACGGGAGGGTTGAGCAGTACTTC
>TRBV7-2|TRBJ2-3|NA|NA
CASSLGLGTDTQYF
TGTGCCAGCAGCTTGGGGCTGGGCACAGATACGCAGTATTTT
>TRBV12-3/TRBV12-4|TRBJ1-2|NA|NA
CASSPQGYGYTF
TGTGCCAGCAGTCCTCAGGGTTATGGCTACACCTTC
>TRBV5-6|TRBJ2-7|NA|TRBD1
CASSLGQGPGRGQYF
TGTGCCAGCAGCTTAGGACAGGGCCCGGGGCGGGGGCAGTACTTC
>TRBV7-9|TRBJ2-5|NA|TRBD2
CASSFASGSETQYF
TGTGCCAGCAGCTTCGCTAGCGGCTCAGAGACCCAGTACTTC
>TRBV11-3|TRBJ2-5|NA|TRBD2
CASSLESSGGQVETQYF
TGTGCCAGCAGCTTAGAATCTAGCGGGGGCCAAGTAGAGACCCAGTACTTC
>TRBV21-1|TRBJ1-2|NA|NA
CASSKEREPSGDYTF
TGTGCCAGCAGCAAAGAAAGAGAACCCTCCGGAGACTACACCTTC
>TRBV5-8|TRBJ2-7|few|TRBD1
CASSFLFGQGLAYEQYF
TGTGCCAGCAGCTTCCTCTTTGGACAGGGGTTGGCCTACGAGCAGTACTTC
>TRBV2|TRBJ2-3|once|TRBD2
CASSRLAGTDTQYF
TGTGCCAGCAGTCGACTAGCGGGCACAGATACGCAGTATTTT
>TRBV6-6|TRBJ2-7|NA|TRBD1
CASSYGQGSPYEQYF
TGTGCCAGCAGTTACGGACAGGGGTCCCCCTACGAGCAGTACTTC
>TRBV10-1|TRBJ1-3|few|TRBD1
CASSEGTGLTFSGNTIYF
TGCGCCAGCAGTGAGGGGACAGGGCTAACTTTCTCTGGAAACACCATATATTTT
>TRBV7-2|TRBJ2-1|NA|NA
CASSQNYNEQFF
TGTGCCAGCAGCCAAAACTACAATGAGCAGTTCTTC
>TRBV27|TRBJ1-1|NA|TRBD1
CASRDTDRGPSGGTEAFF
TGTGCCAGCAGAGATACGGACAGGGGGCCCTCGGGAGGCACTGAAGCTTTCTTT
>TRBV5-1|TRBJ2-1|NA|TRBD1
CASSPRTGPTYEQFF
TGCGCCAGCAGCCCCAGGACAGGTCCAACTTATGAGCAGTTCTTC
>TRBV7-8|TRBJ1-3|NA|TRBD1
CASGQGGNTIYF
TGTGCCAGTGGACAGGGAGGAAACACCATATATTTT
>TRBV28|TRBJ1-2|NA|TRBD1
CASSSAAGGYGYTF
TGTGCCAGCAGTTCGGCCGCAGGGGGATATGGCTACACCTTC
>TRBV2|TRBJ2-3|NA|TRBD1
CASSFGQGTQYF
TGTGCCAGCAGTTTCGGACAGGGTACGCAGTATTTT
>TRBV5-4|TRBJ2-7|NA|TRBD2
CATQAGGQNEQYF
TGTGCCACCCAAGCGGGAGGACAAAACGAGCAGTACTTC
>TRBV7-3|TRBJ1-4|NA|NA
CASSPFGLEKLFF
TGTGCCAGCAGCCCCTTCGGGTTAGAAAAACTGTTTTTT
>TRBV7-8|TRBJ2-7|NA|TRBD2
CASSLKGSGTSGSYEQYF
TGTGCCAGCAGCTTAAAGGGATCCGGGACTAGCGGGTCCTACGAGCAGTACTTC
>TRBV7-2|TRBJ2-7|NA|TRBD2
CASSLGGRALYEQYF
TGTGCCAGCAGCTTAGGTGGGAGGGCCCTCTACGAGCAGTACTTC
>TRBV6-2/TRBV6-3|TRBJ1-4|NA|NA
CASSYDSGRGEKLFF
TGTGCCAGCAGTTACGATTCAGGGCGTGGAGAAAAACTGTTTTTT
>TRBV6-5|TRBJ2-7|NA|NA
CASSLDRSYVSEQYF
TGTGCCAGCTCCCTCGACAGATCCTACGTCTCCGAGCAGTACTTC
>TRBV5-1|TRBJ2-7|NA|NA
CASSLVKEGSYEQYF
TGCGCCAGCAGCTTGGTAAAGGAGGGGTCCTACGAGCAGTACTTC
>TRBV5-1|TRBJ1-1|few|TRBD1
CASSLRTGTNTEAFF
TGCGCCAGCAGCCTAAGGACAGGTACGAACACTGAAGCTTTCTTT
>TRBV2|TRBJ1-5|NA|NA
CATSRQPNQPQHF
TGTGCCACTTCTAGGCAGCCGAATCAGCCCCAGCATTTT
>TRBV2|TRBJ2-5|NA|NA
CASNPGDSEETQYF
TGTGCCAGCAACCCCGGGGATTCTGAAGAGACCCAGTACTTC
>TRBV9|TRBJ2-6|NA|NA
CASSGAYSGANVLTF
TGTGCCAGCAGCGGGGCCTACTCTGGGGCCAACGTCCTGACTTTC
>TRBV7-3|TRBJ2-3|NA|NA
CASSLWGDTDTQYF
TGTGCCAGCAGCTTATGGGGGGACACAGATACGCAGTATTTT
>TRBV18|TRBJ1-5|NA|NA
CASSVTEGDQPQHF
TGTGCCAGCTCAGTTACAGAGGGGGATCAGCCCCAGCATTTT
>TRBV11-3|TRBJ2-1|NA|NA
CASSWSSINEQFF
TGTGCCAGCAGCTGGTCTAGCATAAATGAGCAGTTCTTC
>TRBV9|TRBJ2-7|NA|TRBD1
CASSPHAGTGGEEQYF
TGTGCCAGCAGCCCGCACGCGGGGACAGGGGGCGAGGAGCAGTACTTC
>TRBV9|TRBJ1-6|NA|NA
CASSVEAGNSPLHF
TGTGCCAGCAGCGTAGAAGCGGGAAATTCACCCCTCCACTTT
>TRBV7-2|TRBJ2-7|many|NA
CASSRRAGEGEQYF
TGTGCCAGCAGTCGTCGAGCGGGTGAAGGCGAGCAGTACTTC
>TRBV5-1|TRBJ2-1|NA|TRBD2
CASRVAGSYNEQFF
TGCGCCAGCAGGGTAGCGGGGTCCTACAATGAGCAGTTCTTC
>TRBV6-5|TRBJ1-4|NA|NA
CASKGGSGLEKLFF
TGTGCCAGCAAGGGGGGGAGCGGACTTGAAAAACTGTTTTTT
>TRBV7-9|TRBJ1-5|once|NA
CASSLGGPGPQHF
TGTGCCAGCAGCTTAGGGGGCCCAGGGCCCCAGCATTTT
>TRBV5-1|TRBJ1-2|NA|NA
CASSFQGPYGYTF
TGCGCCAGCAGCTTCCAGGGGCCGTATGGCTACACCTTC
>TRBV7-8|TRBJ2-2|NA|TRBD2
CASSSGGAGTGELFF
TGTGCCAGCAGCTCGGGGGGGGCGGGCACCGGGGAGCTGTTTTTT
>TRBV6-5|TRBJ1-6|NA|NA
CASRRGGDRNSPLHF
TGTGCCAGCCGCCGGGGAGGGGATAGGAATTCACCCCTCCACTTT
>TRBV4-2|TRBJ1-5|NA|TRBD1
CASSQVDRGRLDQPQHF
TGTGCCAGCAGCCAGGTCGACAGGGGGCGCCTGGATCAGCCCCAGCATTTT
>TRBV4-1|TRBJ2-7|NA|NA
CASSVEQGFRSYEQYF
TGCGCCAGCAGCGTCGAACAGGGATTTCGGTCCTACGAGCAGTACTTC
>TRBV5-4|TRBJ1-1|NA|TRBD1
CASSLGDRAEAFF
TGTGCCAGCAGCTTGGGAGACAGGGCAGAAGCTTTCTTT
>TRBV12-3/TRBV12-4|TRBJ1-1|NA|TRBD1
CASSPGTGEAFF
TGTGCCAGCAGTCCCGGGACAGGGGAGGCTTTCTTT
>TRBV5-5|TRBJ1-2|NA|NA
CASSLIARGEFGYTF
TGTGCCAGCAGCCTGATCGCCCGGGGGGAGTTTGGCTACACCTTC